This T cell receptor beta chain was sequenced during a study of cytomegalovirus exposure and HLA in healthy donors. On the study more broadly: Among 398 genotyped donors, around 81% fell in the Caucasian-associated ancestry cluster. The study, taken as a whole, reports: It was reported that the classifier diagnosed cytomegalovirus status with high specificity and sensitivity in both the original and validation cohorts.

The PCR contained 60 Vbeta and 13 Jbeta primers. The repertoire was sequenced with immunoSEQ multiplex PCR; TCRdb's copy has only in-frame clones and lacks some. The sample lists 100,000 to 150,000 clones, 55% to 75% occurring once. Of note for this clone: The target antigen is unknown.

Germline-derived CDR1 and CDR2 are MNHEY and SMNVEV (reference sequence). V lost 5 bases, J lost 10 bases, and 15 bases lay in between. The CDR3 has 14 residues. This rearrangement joins TRBV27 to TRBJ1-6, with D unresolved. Sequencing was done on a sample of PBMCs. This clonotype originated in a woman in her 40s in good health and CMV-seropositive. In DNA form, the CDR3 reads TGTGCCAGCAGTCCATACAGACCCGGCTCACCCCTCCACTTT. The encoded protein is CASSPYRPGSPLHF.